This entry concerns a single T cell receptor (beta chain). Antigen: not known. This record comes from a study of shared clonotypes between healthy human individuals. Findings and limits, study-wide: Generally, naive subsets came out with larger estimated richness than memory subsets.

Source study methods: Filtering differed for immunoSEQ, which gave only junction sequences without quality scores. Sequenced by immunoSEQ multiplex PCR; TCRdb stores in-frame clones only, minus some. V and J calls and clone size are those listed in that table; D and trimming were worked out from the DNA. The sample consists of nearly 750,000 clones, roughly two thirds of them appearing once. The sequence was obtained from a woman under 40 in good health. The sequenced material came from memory CD4+ T cells sorted from blood. The subset is: CD45RA-negative fraction.

CDR3 nucleotide sequence: TGTGCCAGTAGTAGTAATCTAGCGGGCGCTGCGAACACCGGGGAGCTGTTTTTT. Amino acids: CASSSNLAGAANTGELFF. This chain links TRBV19 with TRBJ2-2, with 8 bases aligning to TRBD2. The CDR3 consists of 18 residues. J was trimmed by 0 bases and V by 4 bases; bases with no gene match: 10. CDR1 LNHDA and CDR2 SQIVND come from the germline V gene (reference sequence).